These 2 T cell receptor beta chains came from one sample sequenced in a study of shared clonotypes between healthy human individuals. Sequencing used immunoSEQ multiplex PCR; TCRdb keeps in-frame clones, though not all of them. The top ten hold over 1.5% of the sample, which has 550,000 to 850,000 clones, about 74% seen once. The sequencing sample was made of memory CD4+ T cells sorted from blood. Subset specified: CD45RA-negative fraction. These TCRs come from a woman aged 25 to 45 in good health.

The table lists this clone with a few counts. The CDR3, as DNA: TGCAGTGCTCCCATGGACTATGGCTACACCTTC. Its protein is CSAPMDYGYTF. The gene calls are TRBV20-1 and TRBJ1-2, with no clear D. The CDR3 runs to 11 residues. Looked up from germline, CDR1 is DFQATT and CDR2 is SNEGSKA (reference sequence). V was trimmed by 5 bases and J by 3 bases, leaving 7 bases between them.

This clone was counted between two and nine times. The chain recombines TRBV7-8 with TRBJ2-1; TRBD2 aligns across 8 bases. The germline V gene encodes CDR1 SGHVS and CDR2 FQNEAQ. Trimming removed 5 bases from V and 12 bases from J; junction bases left unmatched: 15. This CDR3 comprises 15 residues. This CDR3 is CASSPALVAGLRQFF. The CDR3 region has the DNA TGTGCCAGCAGCCCCGCTTTGGTAGCGGGATTGCGGCAGTTCTTC.